The rows below give T cell receptor beta chains drawn from one sample of a study of CD8 T cells in Susac syndrome. TCRdb redid the calling of the immunoSEQ multiplex PCR reads with MiXCR, one entry per CDR3 protein. Of about 150,000 distinct CDR3 sequences listed, around 96% are singletons. Material: CD4+ T cells from PBMCs. The source of these receptors is a human donor with Susac syndrome. Both conserved end residues are part of each CDR3. The D gene is left open where the match is weak. Not every row has a clone size; where given, it reads once, few, many or a size class.

v_gene: TRBV6-4; j_gene: TRBJ2-2; abundance: -; d_gene: -; CDR3nt: TGTGCCAGCGGATCGCAACGCACCGGGGAGCTGTTTTTT; CDR3aa: CASGSQRTGELFF
v_gene: TRBV5-6; j_gene: TRBJ2-5; abundance: -; d_gene: -; CDR3nt: TGTGCCAGCAGATCATCGGGGGGCCGGGAGACCCAGTACTTC; CDR3aa: CASRSSGGRETQYF
v_gene: TRBV20-1; j_gene: TRBJ1-6; abundance: once; d_gene: -; CDR3nt: TGCAGTGCTAGAGAGGGGAAATCACCCCTCCACTTT; CDR3aa: CSAREGKSPLHF
v_gene: TRBV7-3; j_gene: TRBJ2-1; abundance: few; d_gene: TRBD2; CDR3nt: TGTGCCAGCAGCCCCCCCGGGGGGTCACACGATGAGCAGTTCTTC; CDR3aa: CASSPPGGSHDEQFF
v_gene: TRBV20-1; j_gene: TRBJ1-1; abundance: -; d_gene: -; CDR3nt: TGCAGTGCCGGACGAAGGACTCGACTAAAGAACACTGAAGCTTTCTTT; CDR3aa: CSAGRRTRLKNTEAFF
v_gene: TRBV15; j_gene: TRBJ2-3; abundance: -; d_gene: TRBD2; CDR3nt: TGTGCCACCAGCAGAGATTGGGCTAGCGGGGTCACAGATACGCAGTATTTT; CDR3aa: CATSRDWASGVTDTQYF
v_gene: TRBV5-1; j_gene: TRBJ2-1; abundance: -; d_gene: -; CDR3nt: TGCGCCAGCGCTGTGGCTGACAATGAGCAGTTCTTC; CDR3aa: CASAVADNEQFF
v_gene: TRBV23-1; j_gene: TRBJ2-3; abundance: -; d_gene: -; CDR3nt: TGCGCCAGCAGTCTTCGAGAACAGGTCGTGCAGTATTTT; CDR3aa: CASSLREQVVQYF
v_gene: TRBV19; j_gene: TRBJ2-7; abundance: -; d_gene: -; CDR3nt: TGTGCCAGTAGTATGGGGAGCTACGAGCAGTACTTC; CDR3aa: CASSMGSYEQYF
v_gene: TRBV2; j_gene: TRBJ2-3; abundance: -; d_gene: -; CDR3nt: TGTGCCAGCAGTGAGGGGGGCACAGATACGCAGTATTTT; CDR3aa: CASSEGGTDTQYF
v_gene: TRBV4-3; j_gene: TRBJ2-1; abundance: -; d_gene: TRBD2; CDR3nt: TGCGCCAGCAGCCAAGAGAGCGGGGGGGTTAATGAGCAGTTCTTC; CDR3aa: CASSQESGGVNEQFF
v_gene: TRBV9; j_gene: TRBJ1-1; abundance: -; d_gene: -; CDR3nt: TGTGCCAGCAAGGAAGGAGTCATGAACACTGAAGCTTTCTTT; CDR3aa: CASKEGVMNTEAFF